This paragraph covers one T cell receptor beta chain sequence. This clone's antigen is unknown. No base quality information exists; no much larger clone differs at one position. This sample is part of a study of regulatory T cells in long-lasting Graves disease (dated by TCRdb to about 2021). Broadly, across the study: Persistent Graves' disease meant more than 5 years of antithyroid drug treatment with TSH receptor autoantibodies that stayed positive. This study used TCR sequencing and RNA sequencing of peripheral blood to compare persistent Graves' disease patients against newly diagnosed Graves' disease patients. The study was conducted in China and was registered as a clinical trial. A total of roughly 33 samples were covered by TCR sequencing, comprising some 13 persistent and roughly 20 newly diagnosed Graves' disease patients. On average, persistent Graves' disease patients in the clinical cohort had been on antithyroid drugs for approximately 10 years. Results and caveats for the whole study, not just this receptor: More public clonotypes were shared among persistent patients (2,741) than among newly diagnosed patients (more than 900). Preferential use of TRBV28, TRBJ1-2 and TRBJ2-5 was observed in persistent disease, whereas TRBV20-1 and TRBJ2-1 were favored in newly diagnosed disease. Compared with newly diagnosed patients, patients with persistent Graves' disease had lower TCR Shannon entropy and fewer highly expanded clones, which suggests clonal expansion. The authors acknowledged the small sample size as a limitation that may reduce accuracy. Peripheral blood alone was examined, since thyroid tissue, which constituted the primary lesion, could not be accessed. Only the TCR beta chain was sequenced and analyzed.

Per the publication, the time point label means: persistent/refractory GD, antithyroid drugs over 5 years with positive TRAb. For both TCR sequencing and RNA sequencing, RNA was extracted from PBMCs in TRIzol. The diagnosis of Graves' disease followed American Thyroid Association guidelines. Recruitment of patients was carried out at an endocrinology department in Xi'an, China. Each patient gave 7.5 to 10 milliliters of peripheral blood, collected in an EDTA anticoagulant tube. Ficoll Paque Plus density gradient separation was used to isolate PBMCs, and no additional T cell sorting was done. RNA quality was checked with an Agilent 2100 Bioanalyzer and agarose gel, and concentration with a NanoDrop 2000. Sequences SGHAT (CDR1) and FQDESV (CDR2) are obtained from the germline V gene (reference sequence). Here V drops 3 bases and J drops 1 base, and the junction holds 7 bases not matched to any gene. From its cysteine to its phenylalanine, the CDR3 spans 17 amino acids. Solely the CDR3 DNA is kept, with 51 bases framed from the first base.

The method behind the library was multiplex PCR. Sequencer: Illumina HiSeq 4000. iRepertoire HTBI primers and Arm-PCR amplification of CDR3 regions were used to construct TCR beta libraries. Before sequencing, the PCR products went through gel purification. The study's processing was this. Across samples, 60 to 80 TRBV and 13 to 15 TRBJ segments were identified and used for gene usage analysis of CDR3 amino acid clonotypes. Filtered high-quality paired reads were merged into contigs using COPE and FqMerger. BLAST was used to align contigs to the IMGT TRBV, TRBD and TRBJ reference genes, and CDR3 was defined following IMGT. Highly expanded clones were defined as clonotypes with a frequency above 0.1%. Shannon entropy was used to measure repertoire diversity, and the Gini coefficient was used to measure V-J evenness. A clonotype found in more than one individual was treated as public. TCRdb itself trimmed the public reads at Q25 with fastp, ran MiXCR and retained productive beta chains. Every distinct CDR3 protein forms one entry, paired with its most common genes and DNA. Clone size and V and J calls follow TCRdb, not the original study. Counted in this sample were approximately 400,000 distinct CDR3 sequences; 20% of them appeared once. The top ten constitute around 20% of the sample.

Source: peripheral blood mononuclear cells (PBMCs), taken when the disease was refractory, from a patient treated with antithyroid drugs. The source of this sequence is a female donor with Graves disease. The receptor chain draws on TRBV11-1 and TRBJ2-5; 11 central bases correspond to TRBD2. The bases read TGTGCCAGCAGCTTTACTAGCGGGAGTACCATCCAAGAGACCCAGTACTTC. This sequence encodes CASSFTSGSTIQETQYF.